One sample yielded the 32 T cell receptor beta chains listed below, sequenced in a study of blood T cell repertoires in COVID-19. Libraries were prepared by immunoSEQ multiplex PCR; TCRdb keeps only in-frame clonotypes and omits some of them. The table has fewer than 450,000 clones, around 88% seen once; the top ten hold 10% to 15%. Input material: peripheral blood. These receptors were collected from a woman in her 50s with COVID-19, enrolled during active disease.

CDR3 in amino acids: CASREVDNEKLFF. In DNA, the CDR3 is TGTGCCAGCAGGGAGGTAGATAATGAAAAACTGTTTTTT. The chain joins TRBV6-5 to TRBJ1-4; no definite D call. This CDR3 is 13 amino acids long. Per the germline V gene, CDR1 is MNHEY and CDR2 is SVGAGI. Trimming left V 6 bases short and J 4 bases short, with 9 bases between.

The chain combines TRBV11-2 with TRBJ1-1, with 7 bases matching TRBD1. V gave up 3 bases and J gave up 5 bases; unmatched junction bases: 12. The germline V gene encodes CDR1 SGHAT and CDR2 FQNNGV. This CDR3 is built from 16 residues. The CDR3 DNA is TGTGCCAGCAGCTTTACCTCAGGGGGGCCTTCTACTGAAGCTTTCTTT. Its translation: CASSFTSGGPSTEAFF. Full variable domain (rest looked up from reference TRBV11-2 and TRBJ1-1): EAGVAQSPRYKIIEKRQSVAFWCNPISGHATLYWYQQILGQGPKLLIQFQNNGVVDDSQLPKDRFSAERLKGVDSTLKIQPAKLEDSAVYLCASSFTSGGPSTEAFFGQGTRLTVV.

The chain is built from TRBV3-1 (or the pseudogene TRBV3-2) and TRBJ2-1, with 7 bases lining up with TRBD2. This CDR3 comprises 15 residues. Germline CDR1 LGHDT, CDR2 YNNKEL (reference sequence). The trim removed 4 bases at V and 10 bases at J, leaving 13 bases unmatched. The CDR3 region is CASSRPSGVGWEQFF. In DNA form, the CDR3 reads TGTGCCAGCAGCCGCCCCAGCGGGGTCGGTTGGGAGCAGTTCTTC.

The genes are TRBV2 and TRBJ2-4; possible D gene TRBD1, 6 bases. CDR1 is SNHLY and CDR2 is FYNNEI in the germline V gene. V was clipped by 2 bases and J by 2 bases, with 16 bases between them. CDR3 size: 17 residues. The CDR3: CASSESWGRRTKNIQYF. CDR3 DNA: TGTGCCAGCAGTGAATCATGGGGGCGACGAACCAAAAACATTCAGTACTTC.

The rearrangement joins TRBV30 to TRBJ1-1, with TRBD1 as a possible D gene (6 bases). Trimming shortened V by 5 bases and J by 5 bases, and 18 bases separated the two germline ends. The CDR3 contains 14 residues. Per germline, CDR1 GTSNPN and CDR2 SVGIG (reference sequence). CDR3: CAWGRNSQGTEAFF. As DNA, the CDR3 is TGTGCCTGGGGTCGGAACTCGCAGGGGACTGAAGCTTTCTTT.

The V and J genes are TRBV7-2 and TRBJ1-6; tentatively, D is TRBD1 (5 bases). Germline V gene data show CDR1 as SGHTA and CDR2 as FQGNSA. The CDR3 extends over 16 amino acids. V lost 1 base, J lost 9 bases, and 16 bases lay in between. The CDR3 sequence is CASSLGGGGSGSPLHF. In DNA form, the CDR3 reads TGTGCCAGCAGCTTAGGGGGGGGAGGGTCAGGTTCACCCCTCCACTTT.

The chain carries TRBV6-5 and TRBJ1-3; D unclear. V lost 7 bases and J lost 0, with 7 bases in between. Germline CDR1 is MNHEY and CDR2 is SVGAGI. There are 13 residues in the CDR3. The CDR3: CASMGSSGNTIYF. CDR3 coding DNA: TGTGCCAGCATGGGGAGCTCTGGAAACACCATATATTTT.

This clone was observed a single time. The CDR3 region has the DNA TGTGCCAGCAGCTTTGGGCAGGGGGACTACGAGCAGTACTTC. This translates into CASSFGQGDYEQYF. J is TRBJ2-7 and V is TRBV11-2, with TRBD1 matching 7 bases. The CDR3 runs 14 residues. Germline assignment: CDR1 SGHAT and CDR2 FQNNGV. With 3 bases clipped from V and 3 bases from J, the junction kept 5 bases outside the gene matches.

This chain joins TRBV5-4 and TRBJ1-1; D perhaps matches TRBD1 (5 bases). From germline, CDR1 is SGHNT and CDR2 YYREEE (reference sequence). Trimming took 4 bases from V and 3 from J, leaving 13 bases between them. The CDR3 totals 14 residues. CDR3 sequence: CASSPRGGDTEAFF. The CDR3 coding sequence is TGTGCCAGCAGCCCCCGGGGAGGGGACACTGAAGCTTTCTTT.

The chain employs TRBV2 and TRBJ2-1, with a possible D match to TRBD2 (6 bases). The germline V gene has CDR1 SNHLY and CDR2 FYNNEI. V lost 1 base, J lost 10 bases, and 11 bases lay in between. The length of the CDR3 is 13 residues. The CDR3 protein is CASSEGPGGEQFF. The DNA for the CDR3 is TGTGCCAGCAGTGAAGGCCCCGGGGGAGAGCAGTTCTTC.

The rearrangement uses TRBV6-5 and TRBJ1-2; D may be TRBD1 (5 bases). CDR3 length: 14 residues. The V end was cut by 7 bases, the J end by 6 bases, with 18 bases between. CDR1 is MNHEY and CDR2 is SVGAGI in the germline V gene. CDR3 in amino acids: CASIPAGVLNGYTF. In nucleotides, the CDR3 is TGTGCCAGCATCCCCGCGGGGGTTTTGAATGGCTACACCTTC.

The rearrangement uses TRBV18 and TRBJ1-1; D gene uncertain. From germline, CDR1 is KGHSH and CDR2 LQKENI. The CDR3 has 13 residues. CDR3 nucleotide sequence: TGTGTTACCAGTACATCCGGGAAGCCTGAAGCTTTCTTT. It codes for CVTSTSGKPEAFF. Together with reference TRBV18 and TRBJ1-1, the CDR3 gives the full variable domain: NAGVMQNPRHLVRRRGQEARLRCSPMKGHSHVYWYRQLPEEGLKFMVYLQKENIIDESGMPKERFSAEFPKEGPSILRIQQVVRGDSAAYFCVTSTSGKPEAFFGQGTRLTVV.

The chain employs TRBV2 and TRBJ1-1; no reliable D call. Germline CDR1 SNHLY, CDR2 FYNNEI. With 10 bases removed from V and 1 base from J, the gap between germline ends came to 7 bases. The CDR3 is 11 amino acids. DNA for the CDR3: TGTGCCACAAGACAGAACACTGAAGCTTTCTTT. Its translation is CATRQNTEAFF. The full variable domain, in which reference TRBV2 and TRBJ1-1 provide the parts outside the CDR3, is EPEVTQTPSHQVTQMGQEVILRCVPISNHLYFYWYRQILGQKVEFLVSFYNNEISEKSEIFDDQFSVERPDGSNFTLKIRSTKLEDSAMYFCATRQNTEAFFGQGTRLTVV.

V is TRBV9 and J is TRBJ2-1; TRBD2 agrees at 8 bases. Germline values: CDR1 SGDLS, CDR2 YYNGEE. The CDR3 extends over 12 amino acids. With V trimmed by 3 bases and J by 9 bases, 2 bases remained unmatched. The CDR3 sequence is CASSDRGGEQFF. The CDR3 nucleotides read TGTGCCAGCAGCGACCGGGGGGGTGAGCAGTTCTTC.

The rearrangement joins TRBV12-3 or TRBV12-4 to TRBJ1-2, with D unresolved. This CDR3 has 13 residues. Deletions cut 3 bases from V and 6 bases from J, with 11 bases between. DNA of the CDR3: TGTGCCAGCAGTTTGTCAGGATATGATGGCTACACCTTC. It is translated as CASSLSGYDGYTF.

The chain carries TRBV18 and TRBJ1-5; perhaps TRBD1 as D (6 bases). The germline V and J ends were trimmed by 6 bases and 3 bases, with 12 bases remaining between them. The CDR3 consists of 14 residues. Germline V gives CDR1 KGHSH, CDR2 LQKENI. The CDR3 sequence: CASSPGQPNQPQHF. CDR3 bases: TGTGCCAGCTCTCCCGGACAGCCCAATCAGCCCCAGCATTTT.

This clone was found once. V usage is TRBV5-6 and J usage is TRBJ1-2; 8 nucleotides line up with TRBD1. CDR1 and CDR2 from the germline V gene are SGHDT and YYEEEE. V dropped 0 bases and J dropped 5; count of bases not matched to a gene: 12. The length of the CDR3 is 17 residues. The CDR3 is CASSLASYTGGSYGYTF. The CDR3 DNA sequence: TGTGCCAGCAGCTTGGCTTCTTACACAGGGGGATCTTATGGCTACACCTTC.

This clone has only one observation. The chain has TRBV11-2 and TRBJ2-7; no clear D gene. Germline loops: CDR1 SGHAT, CDR2 FQNNGV. Trimming took 7 bases from V and 1 from J, leaving 14 bases between them. The CDR3 spans 14 residues. CDR3 region: CASTRGVTSYEQYF. For the CDR3, the DNA is TGTGCCAGCACCCGAGGAGTCACTTCCTACGAGCAGTACTTC.

This sequence joins TRBV6-1 and TRBJ2-7; 9 bases map to TRBD1. Germline CDR1 is MNHNS and CDR2 is SASEGT. The CDR3 totals 14 residues. The V gene end was trimmed by 2 bases and the J gene end by 3 bases; junction bases not matched to a gene: 2. The DNA for the CDR3 is TGTGCCAGCAGTGAAAGGGGACAGGGCTACGAGCAGTACTTC. It codes for CASSERGQGYEQYF.

The V call is TRBV28, the J call TRBJ1-4, with D uncertain. This CDR3 region has 12 residues. The germline V gene has CDR1 MDHEN and CDR2 SYDVKM. The germline V and J ends were trimmed by 3 bases and 10 bases, with 9 bases remaining between them. CDR3 amino acids: CASSFNPRKLFF. Written as DNA, the CDR3 is TGTGCCAGCAGTTTTAATCCGCGAAAACTGTTTTTT.

The chain carries TRBV3-1 (or the pseudogene TRBV3-2) and TRBJ2-5; 10 nucleotides line up with TRBD1. The CDR3 runs to 14 residues. Per germline, CDR1 LGHDT and CDR2 YNNKEL (reference sequence). Trimming cost V 7 bases and J 5 bases; bases outside gene matches: 7. As DNA, the CDR3 is TGTGCCAGCACCCAGATGGGACAGGGGGAGACCCAGTACTTC. As protein: CASTQMGQGETQYF.

V and J are TRBV4-2 and TRBJ1-1, with D possibly TRBD1 on 5 matching bases. V was cut by 0 bases and J by 4 bases, with 12 bases left in between. The CDR3 totals 15 residues. Germline V gene sequence: CDR1 LGHNA, CDR2 YNFKEQ. The CDR3 sequence: CASSQEGGMGTEAFF. CDR3 nucleotide sequence: TGTGCCAGCAGCCAAGAGGGGGGGATGGGCACTGAAGCTTTCTTT.

This clone was counted once. This chain uses TRBV5-1 with TRBJ2-5; D not certain. The CDR3 covers 14 residues. Trimming stripped 4 bases from V and 5 bases from J, with 15 bases between. Germline loops: CDR1 SGHRS, CDR2 YFSETQ. CDR3 coding DNA: TGCGCCAGCAGCCCCGCCGGCCCGAGGGAGACCCAGTACTTC. Translation: CASSPAGPRETQYF.

The chain uses TRBV30 and TRBJ1-2, with D unresolved. The CDR3 loop spans 13 amino acids. Trimming took off 2 bases at V and 0 bases at J, with 7 bases between the two ends. CDR1 is GTSNPN and CDR2 is SVGIG in the germline V gene (reference sequence). The CDR3 DNA sequence: TGTGCCTGGAGTCGGGGAGCTAACTATGGCTACACCTTC. It specifies CAWSRGANYGYTF.

The gene calls are TRBV15 and TRBJ1-4, with no clear D. Germline V lookup: CDR1 LNHNV, CDR2 YYDKDF (reference sequence). The CDR3 has 15 amino acids. Trimming took 3 bases from V and 6 from J, leaving 14 bases between them. The CDR3 sequence: CATSRGIQSDEKLFF. Here the CDR3 DNA reads TGTGCCACCAGCAGGGGCATACAATCGGATGAAAAACTGTTTTTT.

The chain carries TRBV11-2 and TRBJ1-2; D gene ambiguous. The V gene lost 1 base and the J gene lost 3 bases, with 12 bases spanning the gap. Germline CDR1 and CDR2: SGHAT and FQNNGV. This CDR3 contains 15 residues. CDR3 loop: CASSLGRRQDYGYTF. CDR3 in DNA: TGTGCCAGCAGCTTAGGTCGGAGGCAGGACTATGGCTACACCTTC. Full variable domain (missing parts from reference TRBV11-2 and TRBJ1-2): EAGVAQSPRYKIIEKRQSVAFWCNPISGHATLYWYQQILGQGPKLLIQFQNNGVVDDSQLPKDRFSAERLKGVDSTLKIQPAKLEDSAVYLCASSLGRRQDYGYTFGSGTRLTVV.

This clone appeared a few times. The chain employs TRBV28 and TRBJ2-4, with D possibly being TRBD1 (5 bases). CDR1 is MDHEN, CDR2 SYDVKM, per germline. The germline V and J ends were trimmed by 3 bases and 7 bases, with 13 bases remaining between them. This CDR3 has 14 residues. CDR3 sequence (DNA): TGTGCCAGCAGTTTGCGAAACTCAGGGAACATTCAGTACTTC. Its protein product is CASSLRNSGNIQYF.

In DNA form, the CDR3 reads TGTGCCATCAGGGAGGGGGGGTTACCCTACGAGCAGTACTTC. Protein sequence: CAIREGGLPYEQYF. The chain joins TRBV10-3 to TRBJ2-7; D is perhaps TRBD2 (7 bases). V lost 6 bases and J 2 bases, leaving 14 bases between the germline ends. Per germline, CDR1 ENHRY and CDR2 SYGVKD. CDR3 size: 14 residues.

This chain joins TRBV4-2 and TRBJ2-6, with 9 bases lining up with TRBD1. The germline gives CDR1 LGHNA, CDR2 YNFKEQ. After removal of 2 bases from V and 0 bases from J, the junction contained 11 bases not matched to a gene. CDR3 length: 20 amino acids. CDR3 nucleotides: TGTGCCAGCAGCCAACTCCCGGGACAGGGTAGGGGCTCTGGGGCCAACGTCCTGACTTTC. Protein sequence: CASSQLPGQGRGSGANVLTF.

The rearrangement joins TRBV5-1 to TRBJ2-1, with 16 bases lining up with TRBD2. The CDR3 runs 14 residues. V lost 4 bases, J lost 14 bases, and 6 bases stayed unmatched. CDR1 and CDR2 from the germline V gene are SGHRS and YFSETQ. CDR3 sequence: CASSQGTSGGEEFF. CDR3 in DNA: TGCGCCAGCAGCCAAGGGACTAGCGGGGGGGAGGAGTTCTTC.

This sequence joins TRBV11-2 and TRBJ2-3; 8 bases fit TRBD2. This CDR3 has 15 amino acids. V trimming: 4 bases; J trimming: 1 base; junction bases outside the gene matches: 4. The germline V gene has CDR1 SGHAT and CDR2 FQNNGV. CDR3 nucleotides: TGTGCCAGCAGCTCCGGGGGGGCCGGCACAGATACGCAGTATTTT. It specifies CASSSGGAGTDTQYF.

The rearrangement joins TRBV5-1 to TRBJ1-5, with D tentatively TRBD1 (5 bases). The CDR3 consists of 14 residues. Looked up from germline, CDR1 is SGHRS and CDR2 is YFSETQ. V lost 1 base and J lost 7, with 12 bases in between. The CDR3 DNA sequence: TGCGCCAGCAGCTTGAGGGGTGGAATGCAGCCCCAGCATTTT. Amino acid sequence: CASSLRGGMQPQHF.